The clone carrying this T cell receptor beta chain was found a few times. Antigen: not known. TCRdb re-called the reads with MiXCR, one entry per CDR3 protein. The table includes about 300,000 distinct CDR3 sequences, approximately 10% detected once. The data derive from a study of T cell repertoires in cytomegalovirus infection. Across the study: A matching HLA type, together with CMV infection, was signaled by public TCR beta signatures.

Study results and limitations: There were HLA-C-restricted CMV-specific TCR beta clonotypes dominating the ex vivo response.

Sequencing used PBMCs. This sequence was found in a human donor in good health (CMV status not recorded). Some clones in this sample may be carry-over from other donors' samples.

The CDR3 nucleotides are TGCAGTGCTAGAGCCACTCCCGCAGGGGGAGAGACCCAGTACTTC. This gives the protein CSARATPAGGETQYF. The chain employs TRBV20-1 and TRBJ2-5, with TRBD1 identical over 7 bases. CDR1 DFQATT and CDR2 SNEGSKA come from the germline V gene (reference sequence). The trim removed 1 base at V and 4 bases at J, leaving 9 bases unmatched. The CDR3 contains 15 residues.